This TCR beta chain was profiled in a study of CD8 T cells in ankylosing spondylitis. In its sample, this clonotype ranks as medium-sized. As yet, its antigen is unknown. TCRdb re-called the 5' RACE reads with MiXCR, one entry per CDR3 protein. The top ten hold roughly 12% of the sample, which has about 36,000 distinct CDR3 sequences, approximately 6% seen once. General study findings and limits: There was a TCR beta motif, made of several highly homologous variants, that appeared characteristic of ankylosing spondylitis blood.

V lost 0 bases and J lost 3; bases outside the gene matches: 4. CDR3 size: 15 residues. Looked up from germline, CDR1 is SGHRS and CDR2 is YFSETQ. The sample comprised blood, either unsorted or a sorted T cell fraction (not recorded which). The origin of this receptor is a male donor with ankylosing spondylitis or in good health (not recorded which). The chain joins TRBV5-1 to TRBJ2-5; 8 nucleotides match TRBD2. CDR3: CASSLDVGGEETQYF. CDR3 DNA sequence: TGCGCCAGCAGCTTGGATGTCGGGGGGGAAGAGACCCAGTACTTC.